This is a list of T cell receptor beta chains from one sample in a study of cytomegalovirus exposure and HLA in healthy donors. Generated by immunoSEQ multiplex PCR, the TCRdb table keeps only in-frame clones and is missing some. The profile shows about 180,000 clones, around 79% of them singletons. Sequencing input: PBMCs. All receptors come from a man aged 35 to 55 in good health and CMV-seropositive. Both conserved end residues are part of each CDR3.

>TRBJ2-3|TRBV28
CASSRGGVGTDTQYF
>TRBJ1-3|TRBV7-9
CASSSTGFGNTIYF
>TRBJ2-5|TRBV30
CAWSPYSGSETQYF
>TRBJ1-5|TRBV30
CAWSVQGGYSNQPQHF
>TRBJ1-2|TRBV10-3
CAISDWDPWTGEDYGYTF
>TRBJ2-2|TRBV10-3
CAIRPPSATGELFF
>TRBJ1-2|TRBV5-4
CASSTPGQGVNGYTF
>TRBJ1-4|TRBV5-1
CAMPNVSGTGVGGLFF
>TRBJ2-1|TRBV5-1
CASSFDSSYNEQFF
>TRBJ2-5|TRBV11-1
CASSSTSGTQETQYF
>TRBJ1-5|TRBV7-8
CASSVRGNSAQHF
>TRBJ2-7|TRBV19
CASSFMGREQYF
>TRBJ1-3|TRBV25-1
CASSLFGTAGNTIYF
>TRBJ2-7|TRBV5-4
CASSKKKAAYEQYF
>TRBJ1-4|TRBV13
CASSSGTGEEKLFF
>TRBJ2-1|TRBV6-5
CASSYQGDEQFF
>TRBJ1-2|TRBV6-1
CASSGSWTGDYGFRGYTF
>TRBJ1-1|TRBV7-8
CASSGRGITEAFF
>TRBJ1-2|TRBV27
CASSSHQQGPSVGYTF
>TRBJ1-4|TRBV5-1
CASSLETGGEYEKLFF
>TRBJ2-2|TRBV19
CASSGREHTGELFF
>TRBJ2-1|TRBV19
CASSIEGSRSEQFF
>TRBJ2-2|TRBV6-4
CASSDEVGRGGDTGELFF
>TRBJ2-5|TRBV4-1
CASSPLLGLVREQYF
>TRBJ1-5|TRBV9
CASSPTSQGDQPQHF
>TRBJ1-1|TRBV7-7
CASSRDRNTEAFF
>TRBJ2-7|TRBV19
CASKPTGTFYEQYF
>TRBJ2-1|TRBV19
CASSGDYGWWNEQFF
>TRBJ2-6|TRBV9
CASSGGQSRSGANGLTF
>TRBJ2-5|TRBV6-6
CASSQHLAQETQYF
>TRBJ1-4|TRBV7-2
CASSSGNEKLFF
>TRBJ2-7|TRBV13
CASSLYQTGVYEQYF
>TRBJ2-3|TRBV7-8
CASSLVWTSEGTDTQYF
>TRBJ1-2|TRBV5-1
CASSSTGQAFYGYTF
>TRBJ2-5|TRBV27
CASSSTEETQYF
>TRBJ1-5|TRBV19
CASRGDWFSPQHF
>TRBJ2-7|TRBV5-1
CASSLSTGEDEQYF
>TRBJ2-3|TRBV5-1
CASSPLADSTDTQYF
>TRBJ1-1|TRBV19
CASSIPWTENTEAFF
>TRBJ1-1|TRBV7-9
CASSLAGNTEAFF
>TRBJ2-1|TRBV5-4
CASSLAGTPNEQFF
>TRBJ2-5|TRBV2
CASSEARETQYF
>TRBJ2-5|TRBV6-7
CATHSGAEETQYF
>TRBJ1-4|TRBV18
CASSERQYNEKLFF
>TRBJ1-5|TRBV12-5
CASGLFINQPQHF